The entry below describes one T cell receptor beta chain. This entry belongs to a study of spatial heterogeneity in lung cancer. About the research overall: Sequencing of follow-up PBMC samples took place when they were available, at a median of approximately 2 years after resection.

Noted time point: blood at routine non-recurrence follow-up after resection. TCRdb recomputed calls from the 5' RACE reads with MiXCR, one row per CDR3 protein. The data show roughly 70,000 distinct CDR3 sequences, 7.5% to 10% seen once. This receptor was obtained from a female donor with early-stage non-small cell lung cancer. Sample: PBMCs, taken at follow-up.

The CDR3 is CAGTQIEIGEQYF. As DNA, the CDR3 is TGTGCCGGTACCCAGATAGAGATTGGAGAGCAGTACTTC. The J gene is TRBJ2-7, the V gene TRBV7-8; no reliable D call. The germline V and J ends were trimmed by 11 bases and 7 bases, with 21 bases remaining between them. Germline assignment: CDR1 SGHVS and CDR2 FQNEAQ. This CDR3 has 13 amino acids.